This is a list of T cell receptor beta chains from one sample in a study of early T cells in non-severe SARS-CoV-2 infection. TCRdb ran MiXCR on the 5' RACE reads and lists one entry per CDR3 protein. The sample has tens of thousands of distinct CDR3 sequences, approximately 7.7% seen once. Sequencing input: whole blood. The receptors stem from an adult who was a healthcare worker with PCR-confirmed SARS-CoV-2 infection or an uninfected control (not recorded which). Each CDR3 is given with its conserved first and last residue. Each record gives: J gene, V gene, D gene, clone size, CDR3 protein, CDR3 DNA. D genes are given only for firm matches. Clone size appears in some rows only: once, few, many, or a class for an expanded clone.

j_call: TRBJ2-2; v_call: TRBV24-1; d_call: .; clone_size: few; cdr3_aa: CATSDRDTKNTGELFF; cdr3_nt: TGTGCCACCAGTGATCGGGACACCAAGAACACCGGGGAGCTGTTTTTT
j_call: TRBJ1-6; v_call: TRBV20-1; d_call: TRBD1; clone_size: .; cdr3_aa: CSATLGTVLNSPLHF; cdr3_nt: TGCAGTGCTACCCTCGGGACAGTTTTAAATTCACCCCTCCACTTT
j_call: TRBJ2-4; v_call: TRBV20-1; d_call: TRBD2; clone_size: many; cdr3_aa: CSARGLAGGLAKNIQYF; cdr3_nt: TGCAGTGCTAGGGGACTAGCGGGAGGACTAGCCAAAAACATTCAGTACTTC
j_call: TRBJ2-1; v_call: TRBV5-5; d_call: .; clone_size: many; cdr3_aa: CASSLEGVEQFF; cdr3_nt: TGTGCCAGCAGCCTGGAGGGCGTCGAGCAGTTCTTC
j_call: TRBJ1-1; v_call: TRBV3-1; d_call: .; clone_size: many; cdr3_aa: CASRGGAEAFF; cdr3_nt: TGTGCCAGCAGGGGGGGGGCTGAAGCTTTCTTT
j_call: TRBJ1-2; v_call: TRBV19; d_call: TRBD1; clone_size: many; cdr3_aa: CASSIGQARYGYTF; cdr3_nt: TGTGCCAGTAGTATCGGACAGGCCCGCTATGGCTACACCTTC
j_call: TRBJ1-1; v_call: TRBV15; d_call: .; clone_size: .; cdr3_aa: CATSRLAGLNTEAFF; cdr3_nt: TGTGCCACCAGCAGGCTTGCGGGCTTGAACACTGAAGCTTTCTTT
j_call: TRBJ1-3; v_call: TRBV28; d_call: .; clone_size: .; cdr3_aa: CASSLADSRNTIYF; cdr3_nt: TGTGCCAGCAGTTTAGCGGACAGCAGAAACACCATATATTTT
j_call: TRBJ2-1; v_call: TRBV20-1; d_call: .; clone_size: .; cdr3_aa: CSATLTADEQFF; cdr3_nt: TGCAGTGCTACACTTACCGCCGATGAGCAGTTCTTC
j_call: TRBJ2-7; v_call: TRBV10-3; d_call: .; clone_size: .; cdr3_aa: CAISESFGRSYEQYF; cdr3_nt: TGTGCCATCAGTGAGTCGTTTGGGCGTTCCTACGAGCAGTACTTC
j_call: TRBJ2-6; v_call: TRBV7-9; d_call: .; clone_size: many; cdr3_aa: CASSPTVDPSSGANVLTF; cdr3_nt: TGTGCCAGCAGCCCAACGGTGGACCCCAGCTCTGGGGCCAACGTCCTGACTTTC
j_call: TRBJ1-5; v_call: TRBV27; d_call: .; clone_size: .; cdr3_aa: CASSLSRDDQPQHF; cdr3_nt: TGTGCCAGCAGTTTATCCAGGGACGATCAGCCCCAGCATTTT
j_call: TRBJ2-5; v_call: TRBV18; d_call: TRBD2; clone_size: .; cdr3_aa: CASSPPSGREETQYF; cdr3_nt: TGTGCCAGCTCACCACCTAGCGGGAGGGAAGAGACCCAGTACTTC
j_call: TRBJ1-1; v_call: TRBV19; d_call: .; clone_size: .; cdr3_aa: CASTSTPGAMNTEAFF; cdr3_nt: TGTGCCAGTACCTCAACCCCGGGGGCTATGAACACTGAAGCTTTCTTT
j_call: TRBJ2-1; v_call: TRBV11-2; d_call: .; clone_size: .; cdr3_aa: CASSPTLRTQFF; cdr3_nt: TGTGCCAGCAGCCCAACCCTGCGAACCCAGTTCTTC
j_call: TRBJ2-7; v_call: TRBV27; d_call: .; clone_size: .; cdr3_aa: CASSLLTGVYEQYF; cdr3_nt: TGTGCCAGCAGTTTGTTGACGGGAGTCTACGAGCAGTACTTC
j_call: TRBJ2-2; v_call: TRBV29-1; d_call: TRBD1; clone_size: few; cdr3_aa: CSGSGGNTGELFF; cdr3_nt: TGCAGCGGCTCAGGGGGCAACACCGGGGAGCTGTTTTTT
j_call: TRBJ2-2; v_call: TRBV2; d_call: .; clone_size: .; cdr3_aa: CASSERRKNTGELFF; cdr3_nt: TGTGCCAGCAGTGAGAGAAGGAAAAACACCGGGGAGCTGTTTTTT
j_call: TRBJ2-7; v_call: TRBV5-1; d_call: TRBD1; clone_size: few; cdr3_aa: CASSLGGQGGEQYF; cdr3_nt: TGCGCCAGCAGCTTAGGGGGCCAGGGCGGCGAGCAGTACTTC
j_call: TRBJ2-7; v_call: TRBV20-1; d_call: TRBD2; clone_size: .; cdr3_aa: CSAGGLAGPEEQYF; cdr3_nt: TGCAGTGCTGGAGGACTAGCGGGGCCTGAAGAGCAGTACTTC
j_call: TRBJ2-1; v_call: TRBV10-3; d_call: .; clone_size: many; cdr3_aa: CAISESEGENEQFF; cdr3_nt: TGTGCCATCAGTGAGTCGGAGGGGGAAAATGAGCAGTTCTTC
j_call: TRBJ2-1; v_call: TRBV25-1; d_call: TRBD2; clone_size: .; cdr3_aa: CASSAPPVGGLAGEDEQFF; cdr3_nt: TGTGCCAGCAGTGCCCCACCCGTAGGCGGACTAGCGGGAGAGGATGAGCAGTTCTTC
j_call: TRBJ2-3; v_call: TRBV19; d_call: .; clone_size: .; cdr3_aa: CASSIAPPGTDTQYF; cdr3_nt: TGTGCCAGTAGTATAGCCCCCCCGGGCACAGATACGCAGTATTTT
j_call: TRBJ2-7; v_call: TRBV5-4; d_call: .; clone_size: many; cdr3_aa: CASSLTDSYEQYF; cdr3_nt: TGTGCCAGCAGCTTGACGGACTCCTACGAGCAGTACTTC
j_call: TRBJ2-5; v_call: TRBV7-9; d_call: TRBD2; clone_size: many; cdr3_aa: CASSLTSGRETQYF; cdr3_nt: TGTGCCAGCAGCCTGACTAGCGGGAGAGAGACCCAGTACTTC
j_call: TRBJ2-3; v_call: TRBV28; d_call: .; clone_size: many; cdr3_aa: CASSTTGGLSTDTQYF; cdr3_nt: TGTGCCAGCAGCACGACAGGAGGGTTAAGCACAGATACGCAGTATTTT
j_call: TRBJ2-5; v_call: TRBV7-9; d_call: .; clone_size: few; cdr3_aa: CASSPGTVGHKYF; cdr3_nt: TGTGCCAGCAGCCCCGGGACGGTTGGCCACAAGTACTTC
j_call: TRBJ2-7; v_call: TRBV28; d_call: .; clone_size: few; cdr3_aa: CASSAEGYEQYF; cdr3_nt: TGTGCCAGCAGTGCAGAGGGCTACGAGCAGTACTTC
j_call: TRBJ2-2; v_call: TRBV12-3/TRBV12-4; d_call: TRBD2; clone_size: few; cdr3_aa: CASSFGLAGGTGELFF; cdr3_nt: TGTGCCAGCAGTTTCGGACTAGCGGGTGGAACCGGGGAGCTGTTTTTT
j_call: TRBJ2-7; v_call: TRBV28; d_call: TRBD2; clone_size: few; cdr3_aa: CASTLAGVTYEQYF; cdr3_nt: TGTGCCAGCACTTTAGCGGGGGTGACCTACGAGCAGTACTTC
j_call: TRBJ1-5; v_call: TRBV2; d_call: TRBD1; clone_size: .; cdr3_aa: CASSEWDRGQPQHF; cdr3_nt: TGTGCCAGCAGTGAATGGGACAGGGGTCAGCCCCAGCATTTT
j_call: TRBJ2-7; v_call: TRBV29-1; d_call: TRBD2; clone_size: few; cdr3_aa: CSAMGEGRNTQYF; cdr3_nt: TGCAGCGCCATGGGGGAGGGCCGGAATACGCAGTACTTC
j_call: TRBJ1-6; v_call: TRBV7-3; d_call: TRBD1; clone_size: .; cdr3_aa: CASSRTGEHSPLHF; cdr3_nt: TGTGCCAGCAGCAGAACAGGGGAGCACTCACCCCTCCACTTT
j_call: TRBJ2-7; v_call: TRBV27; d_call: .; clone_size: few; cdr3_aa: CASSTNYEQYF; cdr3_nt: TGTGCCAGCAGTACCAACTACGAGCAGTACTTC
j_call: TRBJ2-1; v_call: TRBV7-2; d_call: .; clone_size: many; cdr3_aa: CASSLMRINEQFF; cdr3_nt: TGTGCCAGCAGCTTAATGAGGATCAATGAGCAGTTCTTC
j_call: TRBJ1-4; v_call: TRBV19; d_call: .; clone_size: many; cdr3_aa: CASSIMTGRNEKLFF; cdr3_nt: TGTGCCAGTAGTATAATGACAGGCCGGAATGAAAAACTGTTTTTT
j_call: TRBJ1-4; v_call: TRBV27; d_call: .; clone_size: .; cdr3_aa: CASSLGSGGPNEKLFF; cdr3_nt: TGTGCCAGCAGTTTGGGATCGGGGGGGCCTAATGAAAAACTGTTTTTT
j_call: TRBJ2-7; v_call: TRBV11-2; d_call: .; clone_size: .; cdr3_aa: CASSRTPGYEQYF; cdr3_nt: TGTGCCAGCAGTCGAACCCCGGGTTACGAGCAGTACTTC
j_call: TRBJ2-7; v_call: TRBV28; d_call: .; clone_size: .; cdr3_aa: CASKGDPAAYEQYF; cdr3_nt: TGTGCCAGCAAAGGGGATCCCGCCGCCTACGAGCAGTACTTC
j_call: TRBJ1-2; v_call: TRBV15; d_call: .; clone_size: few; cdr3_aa: CATSSANYGYTF; cdr3_nt: TGTGCCACCAGCAGTGCCAACTATGGCTACACCTTC
j_call: TRBJ2-3; v_call: TRBV29-1; d_call: .; clone_size: few; cdr3_aa: CSVEKLIITDTQYF; cdr3_nt: TGCAGCGTTGAAAAGCTTATCATCACAGATACGCAGTATTTT
j_call: TRBJ2-5; v_call: TRBV2; d_call: TRBD1; clone_size: .; cdr3_aa: CASSSRTGQEGETQYF; cdr3_nt: TGTGCCAGCAGTTCCAGGACGGGACAGGAGGGAGAGACCCAGTACTTC
j_call: TRBJ2-5; v_call: TRBV12-3/TRBV12-4; d_call: .; clone_size: .; cdr3_aa: CASSLPGLIETQYF; cdr3_nt: TGTGCCAGCAGTTTGCCAGGTTTAATAGAGACCCAGTACTTC
j_call: TRBJ2-3; v_call: TRBV2; d_call: TRBD2; clone_size: .; cdr3_aa: CASSLRSGLAGSSDTQYF; cdr3_nt: TGTGCCAGCAGCCTACGGTCTGGACTAGCGGGAAGTTCAGATACGCAGTATTTT
j_call: TRBJ2-5; v_call: TRBV19; d_call: TRBD2; clone_size: .; cdr3_aa: CASSITASGSETQYF; cdr3_nt: TGTGCCAGTAGTATAACGGCTAGCGGGAGTGAGACCCAGTACTTC
j_call: TRBJ1-1; v_call: TRBV7-6; d_call: TRBD1; clone_size: few; cdr3_aa: CASSLKGAENTEAFF; cdr3_nt: TGTGCCAGCAGCTTGAAGGGGGCTGAGAACACTGAAGCTTTCTTT
j_call: TRBJ2-7; v_call: TRBV4-1; d_call: .; clone_size: many; cdr3_aa: CASSQGDGGWYEQYF; cdr3_nt: TGCGCCAGCAGCCAAGGCGACGGAGGTTGGTACGAGCAGTACTTC
j_call: TRBJ2-1; v_call: TRBV7-2; d_call: TRBD2; clone_size: many; cdr3_aa: CASSLTSGRAYNEQFF; cdr3_nt: TGTGCCAGCAGCTTAACTAGCGGGAGGGCCTACAATGAGCAGTTCTTC
j_call: TRBJ2-2; v_call: TRBV5-4; d_call: TRBD1; clone_size: .; cdr3_aa: CASSSQTGVDTGELFF; cdr3_nt: TGTGCCAGCAGCTCGCAGACAGGGGTGGACACCGGGGAGCTGTTTTTT
j_call: TRBJ2-2; v_call: TRBV20-1; d_call: .; clone_size: .; cdr3_aa: CSASAQGMTGELFF; cdr3_nt: TGCAGTGCTAGCGCACAGGGTATGACCGGGGAGCTGTTTTTT
j_call: TRBJ1-2; v_call: TRBV6-5; d_call: TRBD1; clone_size: few; cdr3_aa: CASRTGGSNYGYTF; cdr3_nt: TGTGCCAGCCGGACAGGGGGTTCTAACTATGGCTACACCTTC
j_call: TRBJ2-7; v_call: TRBV7-8; d_call: .; clone_size: few; cdr3_aa: CASSPGRIAYEQYF; cdr3_nt: TGTGCCAGCAGCCCGGGACGTATCGCCTACGAGCAGTACTTC
j_call: TRBJ2-1; v_call: TRBV11-2; d_call: .; clone_size: medium-sized; cdr3_aa: CASSHHNEQFF; cdr3_nt: TGTGCCAGCAGCCATCACAATGAGCAGTTCTTC
j_call: TRBJ1-6; v_call: TRBV7-3; d_call: .; clone_size: few; cdr3_aa: CASSLREGGNSPLHF; cdr3_nt: TGTGCCAGCAGCTTAAGAGAGGGGGGAAATTCACCCCTCCACTTT
j_call: TRBJ2-2; v_call: TRBV2; d_call: .; clone_size: many; cdr3_aa: CASSGSTATNTGELFF; cdr3_nt: TGTGCCAGCAGTGGATCGACAGCGACGAACACCGGGGAGCTGTTTTTT
j_call: TRBJ2-3; v_call: TRBV14; d_call: .; clone_size: few; cdr3_aa: CASSQSRGYTQYF; cdr3_nt: TGTGCCAGCAGCCAAAGCCGGGGGTATACGCAGTATTTT
j_call: TRBJ2-2; v_call: TRBV27; d_call: .; clone_size: .; cdr3_aa: CASSLSGSTGELFF; cdr3_nt: TGTGCCAGCAGTTTATCAGGGAGCACCGGGGAGCTGTTTTTT